This T cell receptor (beta chain) was identified in a study of blood T cell repertoires in COVID-19. Produced via immunoSEQ multiplex PCR; TCRdb's table is partial and in-frame only. Of roughly 320,000 clones listed, about 87% are singletons. Per germline, CDR1 LGHNA and CDR2 YSLEER. The V segment lost 0 bases and the J segment 9 bases; nucleotides outside the gene matches: 7. The CDR3 contains 16 residues. The clonotype was recovered from a man aged 70-80 years with acute or convalescent COVID-19. Sequenced sample: peripheral blood. This chain uses TRBV4-3 with TRBJ1-6, with 8 bases lining up with TRBD1. The CDR3 DNA is TGCGCCAGCAGCCAAGATTACCTGACAGGGGTTTCACCCCTCCACTTT. It specifies CASSQDYLTGVSPLHF.